The clone carrying this TCR beta chain appeared a few times. Antigen unknown. A single record per CDR3 protein comes from TCRdb applying MiXCR to the 5' RACE reads. The profile shows 450,000 to 650,000 distinct CDR3 sequences, over 12% of them singletons. These data come from a study of identical twins. V was pared by 6 bases and J by 10 bases, with 17 bases between. The CDR3 spans 13 residues. Study-level results: In beta out-of-frame sequences, the excess sharing between twins was weaker. Alpha sequences out of frame and shared by twins had excess low generation probability. The study based its conclusions on cross-sectional statistical analysis and did not follow the same donors.

These same data were also listed under a study on yellow fever vaccine responses in identical twins.

The V call is TRBV12-3 or TRBV12-4, the J call TRBJ2-3; possibly TRBD2 for D (6 bases). The receptor comes from a woman in her late teens or twenties in good health. Sequencing used CD4+ T cells sorted from blood. This CDR3 reads CASRFRAGRPQYF. CDR3 coding DNA: TGTGCCAGCAGGTTCCGTGCGGGGCGGCCGCAGTATTTT.